The clone carrying this T cell receptor (beta chain) has just a few counts. The CDR3 consists of 17 residues. CDR1 is SGHRS and CDR2 is YFSETQ in the germline V gene. The trim removed 2 bases at V and 9 bases at J, leaving 13 bases unmatched. This entry belongs to a study of T-cell memory formation after mild COVID-19. The TCR alpha and TCR beta cDNA libraries, bearing sample barcodes and UMIs, were generated by 5'RACE using constant-segment primers. TCRdb re-analysed the 5' RACE reads in MiXCR, keeping a single row per CDR3 protein. This sample carries roughly 86,000 distinct CDR3 sequences, about 13% of them seen once, and the ten largest clones take about 29%.

Sequencing input: PBMCs or a T cell subset sorted from them (not recorded which). The clonotype originates from an adult woman who had mild COVID-19 (a few samples of this study predate the infection). Cell type and time point are not known. V gene TRBV5-1 combines with J gene TRBJ2-1; 11 nucleotides align to TRBD2. CDR3 loop: CASSFVGIAGGQGEQFF. In DNA form, the CDR3 reads TGCGCCAGCAGCTTCGTGGGTATAGCGGGAGGGCAGGGTGAGCAGTTCTTC.